Following are 32 T cell receptor beta chains from one sample sequenced in a study of graft-versus-host responses after intestinal transplantation listed by TCRdb under 2021. Libraries were constructed by the immunoSEQ multiplex PCR assay. Imported from immuneACCESS, the table was reduced by TCRdb to in-frame sequences with V and J called. These copies leave out some clones; in studies compared against another copy, an unresolved V gene accounts for under half, and the cause of the remainder is not known. This sample is represented by about 39,000 clones; roughly 93% of them were singletons. The ten largest clones take up around 3.6% of the sample. The sample was PBMCs, taken 734 days after intestinal transplantation. The receptors here all came from a human patient who received an intestinal transplant, so some T cells may come from the graft donor.

The chain employs TRBV7-9 and TRBJ2-5; possible D gene TRBD1, 7 bases. V gave up 5 bases and J gave up 1 base, with 23 bases separating them. Germline V gene data show CDR1 as SEHNR and CDR2 as FQNEAQ (reference sequence). The CDR3 is made up of 18 amino acids. The CDR3 is CASSPLGGPGQPQETQYF. CDR3 in DNA: TGTGCCAGCAGCCCATTAGGGGGGCCGGGACAGCCCCAAGAGACCCAGTACTTC.

This chain connects TRBV7-2 to TRBJ2-1, with a weak D call TRBD2 (6 bases). Germline assignment: CDR1 SGHTA and CDR2 FQGNSA. This CDR3 contains 16 residues. The V end was cut by 4 bases, the J end by 12 bases, with 25 bases between. This CDR3 reads CASSSQTPGLLLGQFF. The DNA of the CDR3 is TGTGCCAGCAGCTCCCAGACTCCGGGACTCCTTTTGGGGCAGTTCTTC.

DNA for the CDR3: TGTGCCAGCAGTTACGGCGGACAGGGATCGGAGACCCAGTACTTC. Its translation: CASSYGGQGSETQYF. This chain uses TRBV6-5 with TRBJ2-5; 8 bases agree with TRBD1. This CDR3 region has 15 residues. The V segment lost 2 bases and the J segment 5 bases; nucleotides outside the gene matches: 7. CDR1 is MNHEY, CDR2 SVGAGI, per germline.

The chain carries TRBV5-6 and TRBJ2-1; TRBD2 matches 10 bases. The CDR3 has 15 amino acids. Germline CDR1 reads SGHDT; CDR2 reads YYEEEE. The junction had 6 bases not matched to a gene; V was cut back by 1 base and J by 8 bases. CDR3: CASSLLAGGGDEQFF. DNA for the CDR3: TGTGCCAGCAGCTTGTTAGCGGGGGGTGGAGATGAGCAGTTCTTC.

The chain combines TRBV9 with TRBJ2-1, with D hard to call. Trimming pared 0 bases from V and 0 bases from J, leaving 7 bases between. Germline V CDR1 and CDR2: SGDLS, YYNGEE. The CDR3 runs 15 residues. The CDR3 nucleotides read TGTGCCAGCAGCGTAGCTGCTAGCTCCTACAATGAGCAGTTCTTC. Amino acid sequence: CASSVAASSYNEQFF.

This clone was seen more than once but under ten times. The gene calls are TRBV7-9 and TRBJ2-2; perhaps TRBD1 as D (6 bases). The CDR3 is made up of 16 amino acids. Germline CDR1 SEHNR, CDR2 FQNEAQ (reference sequence). V was clipped by 5 bases and J by 1 base, with 14 bases between them. The CDR3 loop is CASSENRVVNTGELFF. In DNA form, the CDR3 reads TGTGCCAGCAGCGAAAACAGGGTAGTGAACACCGGGGAGCTGTTTTTT.

The chain is built from TRBV11-2 and TRBJ2-7, with 8 bases aligning to TRBD2. J lost 4 bases, V lost 2 bases, and 7 bases had no gene match. This CDR3 has 15 amino acids. Germline V gene sequence: CDR1 SGHAT, CDR2 FQNNGV. The CDR3 DNA sequence: TGTGCCAGCAGCTTACAGCTGACTAGCGCTTACGAGCAGTACTTC. Residues: CASSLQLTSAYEQYF.

The chain links TRBV9 to TRBJ2-7, with TRBD1 matching 9 bases. CDR1 and CDR2 from the germline V gene are SGDLS and YYNGEE. The CDR3 loop spans 15 amino acids. V shed 2 bases and J 1 base; nucleotides not matched to a gene: 4. CDR3 sequence (DNA): TGTGCCAGCAGCGTTTCGGGACAGGGATCCTACGAGCAGTACTTC. Translating it yields CASSVSGQGSYEQYF. The variable domain in full, with the rest retrieved from reference TRBV9 and TRBJ2-7, is DSGVTQTPKHLITATGQRVTLRCSPRSGDLSVYWYQQSLDQGLQFLIQYYNGEERAKGNILERFSAQQFPDLHSELNLSSLELGDSALYFCASSVSGQGSYEQYFGPGTRLTVT.

The chain employs TRBV19 and TRBJ1-5; 8 positions match TRBD1. Losses at the gene ends were 7 bases for V and 4 bases for J; bases not matched to a gene: 3. Germline V gene data show CDR1 as LNHDA and CDR2 as SQIVND (reference sequence). The CDR3 consists of 13 residues. The CDR3 protein is CASMQGANQPQHF. The CDR3 bases are TGTGCCAGTATGCAGGGGGCGAATCAGCCCCAGCATTTT.

The rearrangement uses TRBV5-6 and TRBJ2-5, with 10 positions matching TRBD2. J lost 5 bases, V lost 0 bases, and 4 bases had no gene match. This CDR3 is 15 amino acids long. Germline lookup yields CDR1 SGHDT and CDR2 YYEEEE. The CDR3, as DNA: TGTGCCAGCAGCTTGGAGCGGGGGGGCCTGGAGACCCAGTACTTC. It translates to CASSLERGGLETQYF. The whole variable domain, remainder taken from reference TRBV5-6 and TRBJ2-5, is DAGVTQSPTHLIKTRGQQVTLRCSPKSGHDTVSWYQQALGQGPQFIFQYYEEEERQRGNFPDRFSGHQFPNYSSELNVNALLLGDSALYLCASSLERGGLETQYFGPGTRLLVL.

The sample holds one count of this clone. The CDR3 DNA reads TGCAGCGTTGAAGATGGTCCGGGAGGGGAGTACTACGAGCAGTACTTC. Protein: CSVEDGPGGEYYEQYF. The J gene is TRBJ2-7, the V gene TRBV29-1; the match to TRBD2 covers 8 bases. Germline lookup yields CDR1 SQVTM and CDR2 ANQGSEA. The junction had 10 bases not matched to a gene; V was cut back by 0 bases and J by 3 bases. CDR3 length equals 16 residues.

V is TRBV6-1 and J is TRBJ2-7; the D is unclear. V was pared by 6 bases and J by 0 bases, with 9 bases between. CDR1 and CDR2 from the germline V gene are MNHNS and SASEGT. The length of the CDR3 is 13 residues. The CDR3 is CASRAGFSYEQYF. The CDR3 nucleotides are TGTGCCAGCAGAGCAGGTTTCTCCTACGAGCAGTACTTC.

The J gene is TRBJ1-5, the V gene TRBV27, with D tentatively TRBD1 (6 bases). Germline CDR1 and CDR2: MNHEY and SMNVEV (reference sequence). Trimming pared 5 bases from V and 2 bases from J, leaving 16 bases between. The CDR3 covers 16 residues. The CDR3 loop is CASSPTGGLGNQPQHF. CDR3 in DNA: TGTGCCAGCAGTCCGACGGGGGGCTTGGGCAATCAGCCCCAGCATTTT.

The chain recombines TRBV5-1 with TRBJ2-6, with TRBD1 as a possible D gene (5 bases). The V gene lost 2 bases and the J gene lost 1 base, with 7 bases spanning the gap. Germline V gene lookup returns CDR1 SGHRS and CDR2 YFSETQ. The CDR3 spans 15 residues. The CDR3 reads CASSFSGSGANVLTF. The CDR3 DNA reads TGCGCCAGCAGCTTTTCAGGGTCTGGGGCCAACGTCCTGACTTTC.

This chain joins TRBV5-4 and TRBJ1-2, with 7 positions matching TRBD1. There are 12 residues in the CDR3. V shed 3 bases and J 7 bases; nucleotides not matched to a gene: 3. CDR1 is SGHNT, CDR2 YYREEE, per germline (reference sequence). The CDR3 DNA reads as TGTGCCAGCAGCTACGACAGGGCTGGCTACACCTTC. It encodes CASSYDRAGYTF.

This clone was observed a handful of times. V gene TRBV6-1 combines with J gene TRBJ2-7; D ambiguous. The J call may be incorrect, as the DNA end agrees better with TRBJ2-5. In germline, CDR1 is MNHNS, CDR2 SASEGT. The CDR3 extends over 12 amino acids. CDR3 amino acids: CASSEEPPTQYF. CDR3 nucleotide sequence: TGTGCCAGCAGTGAGGAGCCTCCGACCCAGTACTTC.

Here the CDR3 DNA reads TGTGCCAGCAGCCACCTTTGGGGGGGCCGGCACAATGAGCAGTTCTTC. Amino acid sequence: CASSHLWGGRHNEQFF. The V gene is TRBV5-6, the J gene TRBJ2-1, with a possible D match to TRBD2 (7 bases). This CDR3 spans 16 amino acids. The V and J ends lost 4 bases and 5 bases respectively, with 19 bases between them. The V gene's germline CDR1 is SGHDT and CDR2 YYEEEE.

This clone was observed a single time. The chain joins TRBV11-2 to TRBJ2-7; 9 bases fit TRBD2. Germline loops: CDR1 SGHAT, CDR2 FQNNGV. With 2 bases clipped from V and 2 bases from J, the junction kept 1 base outside the gene matches. This CDR3 comprises 14 residues. CDR3 loop: CASSLSSGTYEQYF. The CDR3 DNA reads TGTGCCAGCAGCTTATCTAGCGGGACCTACGAGCAGTACTTC.

This chain joins TRBV2 and TRBJ2-3; D tentatively fits TRBD1 or TRBD2 (5 bases each). Germline V gene data show CDR1 as SNHLY and CDR2 as FYNNEI. Trimming removed 9 bases from V and 10 bases from J, with 17 bases in between. This CDR3 is 12 amino acids long. CDR3 loop: CARGERVFAQYF. The CDR3 DNA reads TGTGCCAGAGGGGAGAGAGTTTTCGCGCAGTATTTT.

This sequence joins TRBV5-1 and TRBJ1-6; 7 bases match TRBD1. Germline lookup yields CDR1 SGHRS and CDR2 YFSETQ. Germline trimming cut 1 base from V and 5 bases from J; bases unmatched to any gene: 3. There are 15 residues in the CDR3. The CDR3 DNA reads as TGCGCCAGCAGCTTGTCAGGGGGGGATAATTCACCCCTCCACTTT. Translating it yields CASSLSGGDNSPLHF.

This clone was seen a single time. The chain uses TRBV11-2 and TRBJ2-2, with 10 positions matching TRBD2. The CDR3 is 16 amino acids. The germline V gene encodes CDR1 SGHAT and CDR2 FQNNGV. Germline trimming cut 5 bases from V and 3 bases from J; bases unmatched to any gene: 6. The DNA of the CDR3 is TGTGCCAGCAGCAGAAGCGGGGGGGCGGACACCGGGGAGCTGTTTTTT. Translated, it gives CASSRSGGADTGELFF.

The chain joins TRBV9 to TRBJ2-3; TRBD1 agrees at 7 bases. Germline V CDR1 and CDR2: SGDLS, YYNGEE. Unmatched junction bases numbered 15, after V lost 4 bases and J lost 4 bases. The CDR3 has 17 residues. The CDR3 loop reads CASSWDSGSLRSDTQYF. The CDR3 DNA is TGTGCCAGCAGCTGGGACAGTGGGAGTCTAAGGTCAGATACGCAGTATTTT. Drawing the rest from reference TRBV9 and TRBJ2-3, the complete variable domain is DSGVTQTPKHLITATGQRVTLRCSPRSGDLSVYWYQQSLDQGLQFLIQYYNGEERAKGNILERFSAQQFPDLHSELNLSSLELGDSALYFCASSWDSGSLRSDTQYFGPGTRLTVL.

V usage is TRBV11-2 and J usage is TRBJ2-7, with 7 positions matching TRBD1. CDR1 is SGHAT and CDR2 is FQNNGV in the germline V gene. CDR3 length: 14 residues. V dropped 5 bases and J dropped 2; count of bases not matched to a gene: 6. As DNA, the CDR3 is TGTGCCAGCAGCCCCCAGGGGGTTGCCTACGAGCAGTACTTC. Translating gives CASSPQGVAYEQYF.

The rearrangement uses TRBV10-2 and TRBJ2-7; 8 positions agree with TRBD2. Germline CDR1 is WSHSY and CDR2 is SAAADI. The ends lost 2 bases at V and 4 bases at J; junction bases unmatched: 7. The CDR3 consists of 15 residues. CDR3 amino acids: CASSEVAGRAYEQYF. The CDR3 region has the DNA TGCGCCAGCAGTGAGGTGGCCGGGAGGGCATACGAGCAGTACTTC.

The chain combines TRBV6-1 with TRBJ2-2; 7 positions agree with TRBD2. In germline, CDR1 is MNHNS, CDR2 SASEGT. Germline trimming cut 4 bases from V and 5 bases from J; bases unmatched to any gene: 13. This CDR3 is 17 amino acids long. In DNA form, the CDR3 reads TGTGCCAGCAGTGGAAGGGGAAGGGGCGGGAGAACCGGGGAGCTGTTTTTT. Its protein product is CASSGRGRGGRTGELFF.

The table lists this clone with a count of one. The chain carries TRBV11-3 and TRBJ1-1, with D unclear. V was cut by 1 base and J by 3 bases, with 18 bases left in between. Germline V CDR1 and CDR2: SGHNT, YENEEA. This CDR3 is built from 17 residues. Written as DNA, the CDR3 is TGTGCCAGCAGCTTAGTTCGCAGCGATATCTTTGACACTGAAGCTTTCTTT. Translation gives CASSLVRSDIFDTEAFF. The full variable domain, its missing parts supplied by reference TRBV11-3 and TRBJ1-1, is EAGVVQSPRYKIIEKKQPVAFWCNPISGHNTLYWYLQNLGQGPELLIRYENEEAVDDSQLPKDRFSAERLKGVDSTLKIQPAELGDSAVYLCASSLVRSDIFDTEAFFGQGTRLTVV.

The count of this clone is one. The chain uses TRBV5-4 and TRBJ1-1; maybe TRBD1 (5 bases). The germline V and J ends were trimmed by 5 bases and 3 bases, with 14 bases remaining between them. The CDR3 runs 14 residues. Germline V CDR1 and CDR2: SGHNT, YYREEE (reference sequence). Here the CDR3 DNA reads TGTGCCAGCAGGGAGACACTAGGGGACACTGAAGCTTTCTTT. This sequence encodes CASRETLGDTEAFF.

The rearrangement links TRBV4-2 to TRBJ1-4; D uncertain. The CDR3 has 12 amino acids. Germline V gives CDR1 LGHNA, CDR2 YNFKEQ. With 1 base removed from V and 13 bases from J, the gap between germline ends came to 10 bases. Here the CDR3 reads CASSQVTSPLFF. CDR3 nucleotide sequence: TGTGCCAGCAGCCAAGTTACAAGTCCACTGTTTTTT.

The chain combines TRBV4-2 with TRBJ2-7; D may correspond to TRBD1 or TRBD2 (6 bases each). The CDR3 covers 15 residues. CDR1 is LGHNA and CDR2 is YNFKEQ in the germline V gene. Trimming left V 5 bases short and J 7 bases short, with 21 bases between. The CDR3 sequence is CASSLSGARPREQYF. Written as DNA, the CDR3 is TGTGCCAGCAGCTTGTCGGGGGCCCGGCCTCGGGAGCAGTACTTC.

The sample holds a few counts of this clone. V gene TRBV6-6 combines with J gene TRBJ1-6, with D unresolved. Trimming stripped 4 bases from V and 13 bases from J, with 14 bases between. The CDR3 runs to 13 residues. Germline V gene lookup returns CDR1 MNHNY and CDR2 SVGAGI (reference sequence). CDR3 in amino acids: CASSLSTYTPLHF. In DNA, the CDR3 is TGTGCCAGCAGTTTGTCCACCTACACTCCCCTCCACTTT.

The count of this clone is one. The genes are TRBV10-1 and TRBJ2-7; TRBD2 agrees at 7 bases. V dropped 0 bases and J dropped 6; count of bases not matched to a gene: 2. This CDR3 comprises 13 residues. The germline gives CDR1 WNHNN, CDR2 SYGVQD (reference sequence). CDR3 sequence: CASSESGRAEQYF. CDR3 sequence (DNA): TGCGCCAGCAGTGAGTCGGGGAGGGCCGAGCAGTACTTC.

This clone was observed a handful of times. The chain couples TRBV2 to TRBJ1-2; a weak D match, TRBD1 (6 bases). Germline V gene lookup returns CDR1 SNHLY and CDR2 FYNNEI. The CDR3 has 14 residues. V was shortened by 7 bases and J by 9 bases, with 21 bases between the two germline ends. In nucleotides, the CDR3 is TGTGCCAGCACTAAAGAGGAACAGGGACCCAGCTACACCTTC. Its protein product is CASTKEEQGPSYTF.